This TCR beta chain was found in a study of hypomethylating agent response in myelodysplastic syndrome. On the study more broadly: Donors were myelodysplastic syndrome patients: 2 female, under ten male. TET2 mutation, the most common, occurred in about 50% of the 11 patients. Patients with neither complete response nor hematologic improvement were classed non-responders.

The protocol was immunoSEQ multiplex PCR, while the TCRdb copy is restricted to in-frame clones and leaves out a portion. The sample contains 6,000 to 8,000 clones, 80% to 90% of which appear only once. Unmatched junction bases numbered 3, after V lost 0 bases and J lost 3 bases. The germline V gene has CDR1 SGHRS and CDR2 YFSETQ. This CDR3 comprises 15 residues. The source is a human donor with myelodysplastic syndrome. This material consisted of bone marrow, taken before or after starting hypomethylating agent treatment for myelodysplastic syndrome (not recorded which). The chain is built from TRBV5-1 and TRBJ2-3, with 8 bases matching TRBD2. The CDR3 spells CASSLGTGGTDTQYF. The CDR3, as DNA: TGCGCCAGCAGCTTGGGTACGGGAGGGACAGATACGCAGTATTTT.